This TCR beta chain was sequenced for a study of blood T cell repertoires in COVID-19. Study-level background: Collection of acute and convalescent COVID-19 samples took place in the United States, Italy and Spain. The cDNA or gDNA used as material had been derived from T cells, B-cell-depleted T cells, or PBMCs.

The CDR3 is 16 residues long. V was cut by 0 bases and J by 3 bases, with 18 bases left in between. Germline lookup yields CDR1 GTSNPN and CDR2 SVGIG (reference sequence). Authors' analysis steps: Reference gene primer amplification yielded estimated nucleated cell counts. Using immunoSEQ multiplex PCR, the repertoire was profiled, and TCRdb retains in-frame clones only, with some absent. V and J calls and clone size are copied from that table; D and trimming were computed from the DNA. The sample consists of more than 300,000 clones, 75% to 90% of them appearing once. The material sequenced was peripheral blood. This chain joins TRBV30 and TRBJ2-7; a possible D gene is TRBD1 (5 bases). This receptor was identified in a woman aged 50 to 60 with COVID-19, enrolled during active disease. In DNA, the CDR3 is TGTGCCTGGAGTGTACAGTCAGGGAACCCCTACTACGAGCAGTACTTC. The encoded protein is CAWSVQSGNPYYEQYF.